This T cell receptor beta chain is drawn from a study of blood T cell repertoires in COVID-19. This CDR3 has 13 residues. V lost 7 bases and J lost 4; bases outside the gene matches: 3. Germline CDR1 is SGHVS and CDR2 is FQNEAQ. Libraries were prepared by immunoSEQ multiplex PCR; TCRdb keeps only in-frame clonotypes and omits some of them. The table lists tens of thousands of clones, 86% of them singletons. This receptor was identified in a woman older than 75 with acute or convalescent COVID-19. Sequencing was done on a sample of peripheral blood. The chain has TRBV7-8 and TRBJ1-5, with TRBD1 identical over 8 bases. This CDR3 reads CASNDRGNQPQHF. Written as DNA, the CDR3 is TGTGCCAGCAACGACAGGGGTAATCAGCCCCAGCATTTT.